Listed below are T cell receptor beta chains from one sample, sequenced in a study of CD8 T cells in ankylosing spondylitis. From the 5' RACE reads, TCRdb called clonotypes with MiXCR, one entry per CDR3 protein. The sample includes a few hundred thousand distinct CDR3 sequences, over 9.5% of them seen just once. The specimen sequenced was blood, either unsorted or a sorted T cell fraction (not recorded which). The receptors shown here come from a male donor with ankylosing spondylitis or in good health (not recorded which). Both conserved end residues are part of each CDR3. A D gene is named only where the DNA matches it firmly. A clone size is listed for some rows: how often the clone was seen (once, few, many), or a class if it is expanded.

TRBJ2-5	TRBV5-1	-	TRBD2	TGCGCCAGCAGCTCAAGCGGGGGGGGAGAAGAGACCCAGTACTTC	CASSSSGGGEETQYF
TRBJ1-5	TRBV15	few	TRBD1	TGTGCCACCAGCAGGGTGGACAGGGTACCAAATCAGCCCCAGCATTTT	CATSRVDRVPNQPQHF
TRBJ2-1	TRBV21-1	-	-	TGTGCCAGGGAGGGACTTAAGCAGTTCTTC	CAREGLKQFF
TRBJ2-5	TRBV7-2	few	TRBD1	TGTGCCAGCAGCACCCGGACAGGGGGCGAGACCCAGTACTTC	CASSTRTGGETQYF
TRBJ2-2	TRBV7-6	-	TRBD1	TGTGCCAGCAGCGTACAGGGGGCGCCCGGGGAGCTGTTTTTT	CASSVQGAPGELFF
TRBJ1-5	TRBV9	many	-	TGTGCCAGCAGCGCCGGGACGTCGGCTCAGCCCCAGCATTTT	CASSAGTSAQPQHF
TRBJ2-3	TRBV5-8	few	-	TGTGCCTCCTTCGAGTCCAACACAGATACGCAGTATTTT	CASFESNTDTQYF
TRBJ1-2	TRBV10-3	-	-	TGTGCCATCAGTGAGTTGCAGGCGGCCTATGGCTACACCTTC	CAISELQAAYGYTF
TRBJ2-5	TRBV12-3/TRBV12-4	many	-	TGTGCCAGCAGATTAGGACACTCCCAAGAGACCCAGTACTTC	CASRLGHSQETQYF
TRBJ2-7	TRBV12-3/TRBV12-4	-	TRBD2	TGTGCCAGCAGTTTACTCCCGGGGGGGATCTACGAGCAGTACTTC	CASSLLPGGIYEQYF
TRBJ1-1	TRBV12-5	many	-	TGTGCTAGTGGCCGGGACCCAGAATTCACTGAAGCTTTCTTT	CASGRDPEFTEAFF
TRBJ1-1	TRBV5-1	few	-	TGCGCCAGCAGCTCATCCGGGAGGGAGAACACTGAAGCTTTCTTT	CASSSSGRENTEAFF
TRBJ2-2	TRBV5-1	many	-	TGCGCCAGCAGCCCAGGCAGGGACGGCGGGGAGCTGTTTTTT	CASSPGRDGGELFF
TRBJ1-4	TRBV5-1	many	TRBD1	TGCGCCAGCAGCTTCGACAGGGGGCATAATGAAAAACTGTTTTTT	CASSFDRGHNEKLFF
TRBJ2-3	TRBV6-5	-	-	TGTGCCAGCAGTTACTCGTGGCGGGGTCCCACAGATACGCAGTATTTT	CASSYSWRGPTDTQYF
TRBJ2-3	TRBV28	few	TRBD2	TGTGCCAGCAGTCCTCCTGAGCGGGGGAGAGGTGCAGATACGCAGTATTTT	CASSPPERGRGADTQYF
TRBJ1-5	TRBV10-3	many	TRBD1	TGTGCCATCAGCACCTCAGGACAGGGGAACAATCAGCCCCAGCATTTT	CAISTSGQGNNQPQHF
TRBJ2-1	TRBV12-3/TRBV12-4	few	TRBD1	TGTGCCAGCAGTTCTGGACAGGGTCTCGGTCTTTTCAATGAGCAGTTCTTC	CASSSGQGLGLFNEQFF
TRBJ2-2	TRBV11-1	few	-	TGTGCCAGCAGCTTCATAGGGGGTTCTGGAACGGGATCGAACACCGGGGAGCTGTTTTTT	CASSFIGGSGTGSNTGELFF
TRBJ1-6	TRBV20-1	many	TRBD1	TGCAGTGCTAGATCCGCAGGGGGGGGACAGGGATATTCACCCCTCCACTTT	CSARSAGGGQGYSPLHF
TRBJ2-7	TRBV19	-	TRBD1	TGTGCCAGTAGTACCCGGACAGGGACTTCCTACGAGCAGTACTTC	CASSTRTGTSYEQYF
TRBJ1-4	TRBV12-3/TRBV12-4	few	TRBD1	TGTGCCAGCAGTTTAGAGCAGGGGGAACTGTTTTTT	CASSLEQGELFF
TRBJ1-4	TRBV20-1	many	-	TGCAGTGCTAGAGATTGGGCCCGTGGGAATGAAAAACTGTTTTTT	CSARDWARGNEKLFF
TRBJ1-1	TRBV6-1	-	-	TGTGCCAGCAGTGAGAGGGGGACTGAAGCTTTCTTT	CASSERGTEAFF
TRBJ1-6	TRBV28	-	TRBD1	TGTGCCAGCAGCCTATCCCAGGGGGCGAATAATTCACCCCTCCACTTT	CASSLSQGANNSPLHF
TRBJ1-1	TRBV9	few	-	TGTGCCAGCAGCCCCCGGCCGGGCTTAGGCACTGAAGCTTTCTTT	CASSPRPGLGTEAFF
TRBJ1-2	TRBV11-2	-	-	TGTGCCAGCAGCCCCCTTCACGGAGGGGACTATGGCTACACCTTC	CASSPLHGGDYGYTF
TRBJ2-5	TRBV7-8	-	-	TGTGCCAGCAGCCCCGCCCCGGGCAGCGTGGAGACCCAGTACTTC	CASSPAPGSVETQYF
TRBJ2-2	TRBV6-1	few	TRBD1	TGTGCCAGCAGTGTGGGGACAGCTCGCACCGGGGAGCTGTTTTTT	CASSVGTARTGELFF
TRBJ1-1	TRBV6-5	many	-	TGTGCCAGCAGTTACGGGCGTGAGGCTGAAGCTTTCTTT	CASSYGREAEAFF
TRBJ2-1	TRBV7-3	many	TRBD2	TGTGCCAGCAGCTTAACCGGCAATATAGCGGGGGGGAACAATGAGCAGTTCTTC	CASSLTGNIAGGNNEQFF
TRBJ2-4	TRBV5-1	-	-	TGCGCCAGCAGCTCCCAACCATCTATGGCCAAAAACATTCAGTACTTC	CASSSQPSMAKNIQYF
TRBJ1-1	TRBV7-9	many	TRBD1	TGTGCCAGCAGCACGATCGGACAGGGGGCATCAGGCACTGAAGCTTTCTTT	CASSTIGQGASGTEAFF
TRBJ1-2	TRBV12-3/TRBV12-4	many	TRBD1	TGTGCCAGCAGTTTGGGACAGTACTATGGCTACACCTTC	CASSLGQYYGYTF
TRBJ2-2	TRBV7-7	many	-	TGTGCTAGCAGCTACAACCAGGGCGGCGGGGAGCTGTTTTTT	CASSYNQGGGELFF
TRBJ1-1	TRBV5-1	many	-	TGCGCCAGCGCGCGACAGACGATGAACACTGAAGCTTTCTTT	CASARQTMNTEAFF
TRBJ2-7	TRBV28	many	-	TGTGCCAGCAGTTTAGGTGGCCGTATTCTACACGAGCAGTACTTC	CASSLGGRILHEQYF
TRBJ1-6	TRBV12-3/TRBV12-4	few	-	TGTGCCAGCAGTCCGGGGACTGTCTCTTCACCCCTCCACTTT	CASSPGTVSSPLHF